This T cell receptor (beta chain) emerged from a study of radiation and T cells in renal cell carcinoma. Time point defined: blood 4 weeks post-SBRT, at nephrectomy. The treatment is: 15 Gy SBRT to primary tumor, nephrectomy 4 weeks later. Nephrectomy followed 15 Gy stereotactic body radiation by 4 weeks. Comments on this clone: Its matching antigen is unknown. This same CDR3 is encoded by further DNA sequences in the sample.

Notes on the study in general: In blood, top tumor clones expanded by 2 weeks, shrinking by 4.

TCRdb keeps only in-frame clones here, not all; method: immunoSEQ multiplex PCR. The repertoire consists of approximately 85,000 clones, with roughly nine tenths occurring once and the leading ten covering more than 5.5%. This TCR derives from a woman in her 70s with renal cell carcinoma. Sequences were derived from blood, sampled from a patient whose treatment included radiotherapy and nephrectomy.

CDR3 in amino acids: CASSLAGSGANVLTF. In nucleotides, the CDR3 is TGTGCCAGCAGCTTAGCAGGATCTGGGGCCAACGTCCTGACTTTC. This chain links TRBV11-3 with TRBJ2-6; D call uncertain. With 1 base removed from V and 1 base from J, the gap between germline ends came to 5 bases. CDR1 and CDR2 (germline): SGHNT, YENEEA. The CDR3 loop spans 15 amino acids.